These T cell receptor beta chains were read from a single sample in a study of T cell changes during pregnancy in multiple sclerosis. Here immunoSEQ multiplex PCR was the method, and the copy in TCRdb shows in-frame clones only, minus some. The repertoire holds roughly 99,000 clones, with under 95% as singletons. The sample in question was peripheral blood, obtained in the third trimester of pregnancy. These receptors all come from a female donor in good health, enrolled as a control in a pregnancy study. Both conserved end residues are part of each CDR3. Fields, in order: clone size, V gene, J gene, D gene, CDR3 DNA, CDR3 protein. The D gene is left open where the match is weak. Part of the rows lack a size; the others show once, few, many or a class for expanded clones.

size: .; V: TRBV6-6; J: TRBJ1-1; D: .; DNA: TGTGCCAGCAGTTACGGGGGCCACACTGAAGCTTTCTTT; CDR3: CASSYGGHTEAFF
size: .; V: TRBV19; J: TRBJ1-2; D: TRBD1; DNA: TGTGCCAGTAGTATCGACAGGGGCCTCTATGGCTACACCTTC; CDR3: CASSIDRGLYGYTF
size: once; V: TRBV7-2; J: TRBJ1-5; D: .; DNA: TGTGCCAGCAGCCACCTCGGGAGCAATCAGCCCCAGCATTTT; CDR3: CASSHLGSNQPQHF
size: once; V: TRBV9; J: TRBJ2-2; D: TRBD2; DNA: TGTGCCAGCAGCGTAGGGTCGGGGGGGCCAACCGGGGAGCTGTTTTTT; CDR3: CASSVGSGGPTGELFF
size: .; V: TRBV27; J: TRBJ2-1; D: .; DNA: TGTGCCAGCAATTTCGACAGGGAGGTCTCCAATGAGCAGTTCTTC; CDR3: CASNFDREVSNEQFF
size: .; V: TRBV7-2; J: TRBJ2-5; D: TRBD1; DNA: TGTGCCAGCAGCTTAGTTTTGGGACAGGAAGAGACCCAGTACTTC; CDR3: CASSLVLGQEETQYF
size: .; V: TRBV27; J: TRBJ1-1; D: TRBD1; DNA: TGTGCCAGCAGGTCGACAGGGGGCACTGAAGCTTTCTTT; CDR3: CASRSTGGTEAFF
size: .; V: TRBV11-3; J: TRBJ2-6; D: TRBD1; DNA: TGTGCCAGCAGCTATGGACAGGGGACTGGGGCCAACGTCCTGACTTTC; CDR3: CASSYGQGTGANVLTF
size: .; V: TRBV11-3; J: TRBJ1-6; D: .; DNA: TGTGCCAGCAGCTTAGAAAGTTGGGGCAGGGGTAATTCACCCCTCCACTTT; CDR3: CASSLESWGRGNSPLHF
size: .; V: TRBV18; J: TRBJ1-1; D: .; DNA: TGTGCCAGCGCCCGGGAGACGAACACTGAAGCTTTCTTT; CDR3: CASARETNTEAFF
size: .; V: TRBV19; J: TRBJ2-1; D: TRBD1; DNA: TGTGCCAGTAGTCCATACACCGGGACAGGGTATTTAGAGCAGTTCTTC; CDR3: CASSPYTGTGYLEQFF
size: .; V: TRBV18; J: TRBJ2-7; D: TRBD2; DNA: TGTGCCAGCTCACCACAAAGCGGGGGCTTGGACGAGCAGTACTTC; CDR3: CASSPQSGGLDEQYF
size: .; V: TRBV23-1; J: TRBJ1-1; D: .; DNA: TGCGCCAGCAGTCAAACGGGTCACGGGACTGAAGCTTTCTTT; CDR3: CASSQTGHGTEAFF
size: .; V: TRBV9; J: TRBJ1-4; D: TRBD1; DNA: TGTGCCAGCAGCGTGGACCCCAGGGGGCAAGAAGAAAAACTGTTTTTT; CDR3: CASSVDPRGQEEKLFF
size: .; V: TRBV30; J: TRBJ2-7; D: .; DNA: TGTGCCTGGAGTCCGATCCAGGGTGTTCGCTACGAGCAGTACTTC; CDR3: CAWSPIQGVRYEQYF
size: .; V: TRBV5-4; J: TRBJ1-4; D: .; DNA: TGTGCCAGCAGCTTGTGGACAGAGCATAATGAAAAACTGTTTTTT; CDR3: CASSLWTEHNEKLFF
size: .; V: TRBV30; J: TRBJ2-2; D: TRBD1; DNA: TGTGCCTGGAGGCTCGGGACAGCCCCCACCGGGGAGCTGTTTTTT; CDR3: CAWRLGTAPTGELFF
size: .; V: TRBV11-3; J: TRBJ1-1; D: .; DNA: TGTGCCAGCAGCTTAGTGGGTCAGGGGAGAAGAGCTTTCTTT; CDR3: CASSLVGQGRRAFF
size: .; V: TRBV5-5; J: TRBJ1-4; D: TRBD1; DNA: TGTGCCAGCACCTCAAACAGGGGAGCGGTATCTAATGAAAAACTGTTTTTT; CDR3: CASTSNRGAVSNEKLFF
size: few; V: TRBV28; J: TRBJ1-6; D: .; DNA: TGTGCCAGCCAAGACACAGCTAATTCACCCCTCCACTTT; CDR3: CASQDTANSPLHF
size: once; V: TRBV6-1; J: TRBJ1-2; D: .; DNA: TGTGCCAGCAGTGACTACGATACTGGGCCTTATGGCTACACCTTC; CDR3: CASSDYDTGPYGYTF
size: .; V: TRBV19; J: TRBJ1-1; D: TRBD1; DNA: TGTGCCAGTAGTCCGGGGACAGGGCAGACTGAAGCTTTCTTT; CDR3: CASSPGTGQTEAFF
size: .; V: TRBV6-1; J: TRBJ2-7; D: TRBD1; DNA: TGTGCCAGCAGTACGCGGACAGGGGGCGCCTACGAGCAGTACTTC; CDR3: CASSTRTGGAYEQYF
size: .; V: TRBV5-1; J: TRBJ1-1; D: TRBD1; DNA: TGCGCCAGCAGCTTCCGCCCTTTGAGACAGGGGAACACTGAAGCTTTCTTT; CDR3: CASSFRPLRQGNTEAFF
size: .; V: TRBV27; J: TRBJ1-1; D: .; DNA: TGTGCCAGCAGTTTATATCAGGGTTGGGCTGAAGCTTTCTTT; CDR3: CASSLYQGWAEAFF
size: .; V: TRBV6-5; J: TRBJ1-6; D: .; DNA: TGTGCCAGCAGCCGCGGATATACCGATTCACCCCTCCACTTT; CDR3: CASSRGYTDSPLHF
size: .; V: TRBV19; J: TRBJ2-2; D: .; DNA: TGTGCCAGTAGTATCCAGGAAGGGGAGCTGTTTTTT; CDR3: CASSIQEGELFF
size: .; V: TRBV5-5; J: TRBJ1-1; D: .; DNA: TGTGCCAGCGCCTCCCCCGGGACACTCAACACTGAAGCTTTCTTT; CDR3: CASASPGTLNTEAFF
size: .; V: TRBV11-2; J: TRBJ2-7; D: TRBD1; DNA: TGTGCCAGCAGCTTAGATCACGGGTTCTTCAGGGGGCAACCCTACGAGCAGTACTTC; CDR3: CASSLDHGFFRGQPYEQYF
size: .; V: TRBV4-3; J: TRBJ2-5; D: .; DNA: TGCGCCAGCAGCCACACCCCGGAGGCAGAGACCCAGTACTTC; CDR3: CASSHTPEAETQYF
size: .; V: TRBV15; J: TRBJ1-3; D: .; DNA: TGTGCCACCAGCAGAGATACGGGATCAGGAAACACCATATATTTT; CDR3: CATSRDTGSGNTIYF
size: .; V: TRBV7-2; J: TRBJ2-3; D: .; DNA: TGTGCCAGCAGCTTAAACGGGGAGAATACGCAGTATTTT; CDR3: CASSLNGENTQYF
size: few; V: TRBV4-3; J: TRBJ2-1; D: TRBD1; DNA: TGCGCCAGCAGCCGCTCTCGGACAGGCAGCTTCAATGAGCAGTTCTTC; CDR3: CASSRSRTGSFNEQFF
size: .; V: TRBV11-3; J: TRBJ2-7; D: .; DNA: TGTGCCAGCAGCCCCCTCACTTCCTACGAGCAGTACTTC; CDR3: CASSPLTSYEQYF
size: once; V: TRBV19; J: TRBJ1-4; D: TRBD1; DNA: TGTGCCACCGGACAGGGAGTAACTAATGAAAAACTGTTTTTT; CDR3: CATGQGVTNEKLFF
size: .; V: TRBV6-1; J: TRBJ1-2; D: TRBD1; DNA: TGTGCCAGCAGTGAAGAAGGGACAGGGAGGTACGGCTACACCTTC; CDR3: CASSEEGTGRYGYTF